The sequence of this TCR beta chain was determined in a study of shared clonotypes between healthy human individuals. The study separated CD4+ cells into CD45RA+ naive and CD45RA-negative memory subsets. Study outcomes and limitations: Clonotypes shared by all four donors outscored non-shared clonotypes in generation probability.

Note on this clone: Its cognate antigen is unknown.

Germline values: CDR1 SGHRS, CDR2 YFSETQ. With 5 bases clipped from V and 3 bases from J, the junction kept 8 bases outside the gene matches. There are 15 residues in the CDR3. The authors' processing: Quality scores were absent from the junction-only immunoSEQ sequences, so filtering differed. Sequenced by immunoSEQ multiplex PCR; TCRdb stores in-frame clones only, minus some. That table is the source of V, J and clone size, and D and trimming were worked out from the DNA. The sample yields about 2.4 million clones, roughly 93% seen once. The specimen sequenced was naive CD4+ T cells from PBMCs. Subset here: CD45RA+ positively selected. The V call is TRBV5-1, the J call TRBJ2-7; 10 bases align to TRBD2. This TCR was recovered from a man aged 18 to 35 in good health. Some clones in this sample may be carry-over from other donors' samples. CDR3 in amino acids: CASSLAGDRFYEQYF. CDR3 DNA: TGCGCCAGCAGTCTAGCGGGGGACAGGTTCTACGAGCAGTACTTC. Full variable domain (missing parts from reference TRBV5-1 and TRBJ2-7): KAGVTQTPRYLIKTRGQQVTLSCSPISGHRSVSWYQQTPGQGLQFLFEYFSETQRNKGNFPGRFSGRQFSNSRSEMNVSTLELGDSALYLCASSLAGDRFYEQYFGPGTRLTVT.